The rows below give T cell receptor beta chains drawn from one sample of a study of PD-1 blockade in classical Hodgkin lymphoma. Assay: immunoSEQ multiplex PCR; the TCRdb copy retains only in-frame clones and omits some. The table has fewer than 40,000 clones, approximately 90% seen once; the top ten hold over 1%. Material for sequencing was CD4+ T cells from blood. Receptors originate from a human donor with classical Hodgkin lymphoma. Both conserved end residues are part of each CDR3. A D gene is named only where the DNA matches it firmly. Not all rows give a size; the values are once, few, many and, for expanded clones, a class.

CASSPDRNEKLFF TGTGCCAGCAGTCCCGACAGAAATGAAAAACTGTTTTTT TRBJ1-4 - - TRBV6-1
CASHRDTEAFF TGTGCCAGTCACAGGGACACTGAAGCTTTCTTT TRBJ1-1 - once TRBV28
CASSLVGTPYNEQFF TGTGCCAGCAGCTTAGTCGGGACCCCCTACAATGAGCAGTTCTTC TRBJ2-1 - - TRBV11-3
CASSATRLGTGELFF TGTGCCAGCAGTGCGACTAGGCTCGGCACCGGGGAGCTGTTTTTT TRBJ2-2 - - TRBV2
CASSQRPPPSNQPQHF TGTGCCAGCAGCCAACGGCCCCCGCCGAGCAATCAGCCCCAGCATTTT TRBJ1-5 - - TRBV11-2
CASSYGQLSNQPQHF TGTGCCAGCAGTTACGGACAGCTGAGCAATCAGCCCCAGCATTTT TRBJ1-5 - few TRBV6-6
CAISTGTGSPTMNTEAFF TGTGCCATCAGTACCGGGACAGGGTCCCCGACCATGAACACTGAAGCTTTCTTT TRBJ1-1 TRBD1 few TRBV10-3
CASSGGSKNEQFF TGTGCCAGCTCCGGGGGGTCTAAGAATGAGCAGTTCTTC TRBJ2-1 TRBD2 - TRBV2
CASSPTLGTGSYNEQFF TGTGCCAGCAGCCCGACCCTTGGGACAGGCTCCTACAATGAGCAGTTCTTC TRBJ2-1 TRBD1 - TRBV11-3
CATSRGRFGTDTQYF TGTGCCACCAGCAGGGGGAGGTTTGGCACAGATACGCAGTATTTT TRBJ2-3 - - TRBV15
CASSPPRTQNTEAFF TGTGCCAGCTCACCCCCCCGGACCCAGAACACTGAAGCTTTCTTT TRBJ1-1 - - TRBV18
CASREGPPKLFF TGTGCCAGCAGGGAAGGACCTCCCAAACTGTTTTTT TRBJ1-4 - - TRBV6-6
CASSLAGQATEKLFF TGTGCCAGCTCACTCGCGGGACAGGCCACTGAAAAACTGTTTTTT TRBJ1-4 TRBD1 - TRBV18
CASSYRGNYNEQFF TGTGCCAGCAGTTACCGCGGGAACTACAATGAGCAGTTCTTC TRBJ2-1 - - TRBV6-5
CASSQEIGSYEQYF TGCGCCAGCAGCCAAGAGATAGGTTCCTACGAGCAGTACTTC TRBJ2-7 - - TRBV4-1
CAISKGQIMNTEAFF TGTGCCATCAGTAAAGGACAGATCATGAACACTGAAGCTTTCTTT TRBJ1-1 - - TRBV10-3
CASSDRVAKNIQYF TGTGCCAGCAGTGATAGGGTAGCCAAAAACATTCAGTACTTC TRBJ2-4 - few TRBV2
CASSEGGKTQYF TGTGCCAGCAGTGAAGGGGGAAAGACCCAGTACTTC TRBJ2-5 - - TRBV6-1
CASSTSGRIPSNEQFF TGTGCCAGTAGTACTTCCGGGAGGATCCCGAGCAATGAGCAGTTCTTC TRBJ2-1 TRBD2 - TRBV19
CASSPLAGAKYEQYF TGTGCCAGCAGTCCCCTAGCGGGGGCGAAGTACGAGCAGTACTTC TRBJ2-7 TRBD2 - TRBV27
CASSGLAGNTDTQYF TGTGCCAGTAGTGGCCTAGCGGGGAACACAGATACGCAGTATTTT TRBJ2-3 TRBD2 - TRBV19
CASREDSYTEAFF TGTGCCAGCAGGGAGGACAGCTACACTGAAGCTTTCTTT TRBJ1-1 - - TRBV25-1
CASSLRSPAGYGYTF TGTGCCAGCAGTTTGCGGTCTCCAGCGGGCTATGGCTACACCTTC TRBJ1-2 - few TRBV28
CASSLGQGANYGYTF TGCGCCAGCAGCTTGGGACAGGGGGCGAACTATGGCTACACCTTC TRBJ1-2 TRBD1 - TRBV5-1
CAWRLRSGGTQYF TGTGCCTGGAGACTTAGGAGTGGAGGGACCCAGTACTTC TRBJ2-5 - - TRBV30
CASSRRGNEQFF TGTGCCAGTAGTCGCAGGGGGAATGAGCAGTTCTTC TRBJ2-1 TRBD1 - TRBV19
CATREGLVAKNIQYF TGTGCCACCCGGGAGGGGTTGGTAGCCAAAAACATTCAGTACTTC TRBJ2-4 TRBD2 - TRBV11-2
CASGLRPDTQYF TGTGCTAGTGGTTTGCGCCCAGATACGCAGTATTTT TRBJ2-3 - - TRBV12-5
CASSLRVNSANTGELFF TGTGCCAGCAGCCTCAGGGTGAATAGCGCGAACACCGGGGAGCTGTTTTTT TRBJ2-2 - - TRBV5-4